This passage covers 30 T cell receptor beta chains from one sample sequenced in a study of shared clonotypes between healthy human individuals. Sequencing used immunoSEQ multiplex PCR; TCRdb keeps in-frame clones, though not all of them. The data show a few million clones, around nine tenths seen once. Sequencing used naive CD4+ T cells sorted from blood. Subset here: CD45RA+ positively selected. These receptors were collected from a man aged 18 to 35 in good health.

The chain employs TRBV15 and TRBJ1-6, with a tentative D call TRBD1 (6 bases). The V and J ends lost 2 bases and 6 bases respectively, with 20 bases between them. Per germline, CDR1 LNHNV and CDR2 YYDKDF (reference sequence). CDR3 length: 18 amino acids. The CDR3 protein is CATSRSGARGAVNSPLHF. CDR3 in DNA: TGTGCCACCAGCAGATCCGGGGCGCGGGGGGCGGTTAATTCACCCCTCCACTTT.

Turning to this clone: At the DNA level, this CDR3 is encoded by other sequences in the same sample as well. The chain joins TRBV28 to TRBJ1-2; D not certain. The CDR3 is 12 residues long. V lost 3 bases to trimming and J lost 8 bases, with 10 bases between them. Germline CDR1 reads MDHEN; CDR2 reads SYDVKM. CDR3: CASSFGLYGYTF. The CDR3 DNA follows: TGTGCCAGCAGTTTCGGGTTATACGGCTACACCTTC.

The chain is built from TRBV4-1 and TRBJ2-3; weak D call: TRBD2 (5 bases). Germline assignment: CDR1 MGHRA and CDR2 YSYEKL. V was clipped by 6 bases and J by 6 bases, with 16 bases between them. The length of the CDR3 is 14 residues. The CDR3 reads CASSRGEGGDTQYF. The CDR3 bases are TGCGCCAGCAGTCGCGGAGAGGGCGGCGATACGCAGTATTTT.

The table lists this clone with a count of one. This chain joins TRBV19 and TRBJ1-1, with 9 bases aligning to TRBD1. Germline CDR1 reads LNHDA; CDR2 reads SQIVND (reference sequence). The CDR3 sequence is 13 residues long. V shed 7 bases, J shed 5 bases, and the junction held 5 bases outside the gene matches. The CDR3 is CASIGQGRTEAFF. The CDR3 nucleotides read TGTGCCAGTATCGGACAGGGGAGGACTGAAGCTTTCTTT.

The chain links TRBV6-6 to TRBJ2-4, with D uncertain. The CDR3 runs to 16 residues. Trimming cost V 0 bases and J 6 bases, with 15 bases left between them. In germline, CDR1 is MNHNY, CDR2 SVGAGI (reference sequence). CDR3 nucleotide sequence: TGTGCCAGCAGTTACTCCCCTGGTGCCGCGGCAAACATTCAGTACTTC. Its translation: CASSYSPGAAANIQYF.

About this clone: Other DNA sequences in this sample translate to the same CDR3. The V call is TRBV6-6, the J call TRBJ2-2; D is perhaps TRBD2 (6 bases). From germline, CDR1 is MNHNY and CDR2 SVGAGI (reference sequence). Trimming cost V 2 bases and J 0 bases, with 10 bases left between them. CDR3 length: 16 amino acids. The CDR3 reads CASSYGRGANTGELFF. DNA of the CDR3: TGTGCCAGCAGTTACGGGCGGGGCGCGAACACCGGGGAGCTGTTTTTT.

The J gene is TRBJ1-3, the V gene TRBV7-9, with D uncertain. V gave up 5 bases and J gave up 0 bases, with 5 bases separating them. The CDR3 runs 13 residues. Germline V lookup: CDR1 SEHNR, CDR2 FQNEAQ (reference sequence). CDR3 loop: CASSHSSGNTIYF. As DNA, the CDR3 is TGTGCCAGCAGCCACAGCTCTGGAAACACCATATATTTT.

The chain carries TRBV28 and TRBJ2-7, with D perhaps matching TRBD1 or TRBD2 (5 bases each). Germline values: CDR1 MDHEN, CDR2 SYDVKM. CDR3 length equals 13 residues. V gave up 6 bases and J gave up 3 bases, with 12 bases separating them. CDR3 in amino acids: CASRGEGLYEQYF. The DNA of the CDR3 is TGTGCCAGCAGGGGGGAAGGGCTCTACGAGCAGTACTTC.

In this sample, this clone turned up once. J is TRBJ1-3 and V is TRBV19; D is perhaps TRBD1 (5 bases). This CDR3 has 14 residues. V dropped 3 bases and J dropped 0 bases, with 6 bases sitting between them. Germline lookup yields CDR1 LNHDA and CDR2 SQIVND (reference sequence). The CDR3 spells CASSMGDSGNTIYF. The CDR3 region has the DNA TGTGCCAGTAGTATGGGGGACTCTGGAAACACCATATATTTT. Supplemented by reference TRBV19 and TRBJ1-3, the full variable domain reads DGGITQSPKYLFRKEGQNVTLSCEQNLNHDAMYWYRQDPGQGLRLIYYSQIVNDFQKGDIAEGYSVSREKKESFPLTVTSAQKNPTAFYLCASSMGDSGNTIYFGEGSWLTVV.

The J gene is TRBJ2-5, the V gene TRBV5-1, with a tentative D call TRBD1 (5 bases). The CDR3 totals 14 residues. From germline, CDR1 is SGHRS and CDR2 YFSETQ. V shed 0 bases and J shed 5 bases, with 11 bases lying between them. In DNA form, the CDR3 reads TGCGCCAGCAGCTTGGTGGGGCCGAAGGAGACCCAGTACTTC. It yields the protein CASSLVGPKETQYF. The full variable domain, in which reference TRBV5-1 and TRBJ2-5 provide the parts outside the CDR3, is KAGVTQTPRYLIKTRGQQVTLSCSPISGHRSVSWYQQTPGQGLQFLFEYFSETQRNKGNFPGRFSGRQFSNSRSEMNVSTLELGDSALYLCASSLVGPKETQYFGPGTRLLVL.

The V call is TRBV5-4, the J call TRBJ1-1; unclear D gene. Germline CDR1 reads SGHNT; CDR2 reads YYREEE (reference sequence). V lost 4 bases to trimming and J lost 0 bases, with 7 bases between them. This CDR3 has 13 residues. The CDR3 loop is CASSQGLNTEAFF. The CDR3 DNA follows: TGTGCCAGCAGCCAAGGTTTGAACACTGAAGCTTTCTTT.

As concerns this clone: This CDR3 is also generated by other DNA sequences in the sample. The chain employs TRBV28 and TRBJ1-5; D gene ambiguous. The CDR3 is made up of 13 amino acids. V was pared by 6 bases and J by 1 base, with 7 bases between. Germline loops: CDR1 MDHEN, CDR2 SYDVKM. The CDR3 is CASRYRSNQPQHF. CDR3 nucleotide sequence: TGTGCCAGCAGATACAGAAGCAATCAGCCCCAGCATTTT.

This clone was picked up one time. The rearrangement links TRBV5-1 to TRBJ1-3; unclear D gene. The germline V and J ends were trimmed by 9 bases and 4 bases, with 20 bases remaining between them. Germline CDR1 is SGHRS and CDR2 is YFSETQ. The length of the CDR3 is 15 residues. As DNA, the CDR3 is TGCGCCACCAAAGTCGGGGAAGGGTCCGGAAACACCATATATTTT. This gives the protein CATKVGEGSGNTIYF.

This sequence joins TRBV6-5 and TRBJ2-7; no clear D gene. V was cut by 0 bases and J by 2 bases, with 11 bases left in between. CDR3 length equals 15 residues. Germline V gene data show CDR1 as MNHEY and CDR2 as SVGAGI. In nucleotides, the CDR3 is TGTGCCAGCAGTTACTCCGGTTTCGGCACCTACGAGCAGTACTTC. Translated: CASSYSGFGTYEQYF.

This sequence joins TRBV18 and TRBJ2-1; D might be TRBD1 or TRBD2, each matching 6 bases. The germline gives CDR1 KGHSH, CDR2 LQKENI. Between the trimmed V and J ends, which lost 3 bases and 10 bases, there was a span of 22 bases. The length of the CDR3 is 16 residues. The CDR3 spells CASSPILSGGQREQFF. CDR3 in DNA: TGTGCCAGCTCACCGATCCTTTCCGGGGGACAAAGGGAGCAGTTCTTC.

The chain carries TRBV27 and TRBJ2-5; TRBD2 matches at 11 bases. Germline-derived CDR1 and CDR2 are MNHEY and SMNVEV (reference sequence). J gave up 4 bases and V 4 bases, and 5 bases lay outside the gene matches. The CDR3 runs 15 residues. The CDR3 nucleotides read TGTGCCAGCAGTTCGGTACTAGCGGGAGCAGAGACCCAGTACTTC. Its protein product is CASSSVLAGAETQYF.

The chain is built from TRBV5-4 and TRBJ2-7; D tentatively fits TRBD1 or TRBD2 (5 bases each). The V and J ends lost 9 bases and 9 bases respectively, with 19 bases between them. The CDR3 totals 12 residues. Germline CDR1 and CDR2: SGHNT and YYREEE (reference sequence). The CDR3 DNA reads as TGTGCCACTAACTCCGACGGGACCCTGCAGTACTTC. Protein sequence: CATNSDGTLQYF.

The chain combines TRBV18 with TRBJ2-7; D ambiguous. The CDR3 loop spans 22 amino acids. CDR1 and CDR2 from the germline V gene are KGHSH and LQKENI. V lost 0 bases and J 6 bases, leaving 36 bases between the germline ends. CDR3 coding DNA: TGTGCCAGCTCACCACCACCAGATCGGAGCCAGACCCTTATCCTCCCCCTGGGCGAGCAGTACTTC. Amino acids: CASSPPPDRSQTLILPLGEQYF.

The chain carries TRBV4-1 and TRBJ1-2; tentative D call: TRBD1 (6 bases). With 1 base removed from V and 8 bases from J, the gap between germline ends came to 11 bases. The CDR3 covers 13 residues. CDR1 is MGHRA, CDR2 YSYEKL, per germline. CDR3 region: CASSQGGLGGYTF. DNA of the CDR3: TGCGCCAGCAGCCAAGGGGGGCTTGGAGGCTACACCTTC.

The chain combines TRBV7-2 with TRBJ2-1, with D possibly TRBD1 on 6 matching bases. V dropped 5 bases and J dropped 12 bases, with 17 bases sitting between them. The length of the CDR3 is 13 residues. Per the germline V gene, CDR1 is SGHTA and CDR2 is FQGNSA. CDR3 in DNA: TGTGCCAGCAGCCTCGTTGGGGGCGGATGGCAGTTCTTC. This codes for CASSLVGGGWQFF.

The rearrangement links TRBV10-2 to TRBJ1-6; TRBD1 might be the D (5 bases). The CDR3 contains 15 residues. Germline assignment: CDR1 WSHSY and CDR2 SAAADI. V shed 2 bases and J shed 5 bases, with 10 bases lying between them. This CDR3 is CASSEHGTNNSPLHF. The CDR3 DNA follows: TGCGCCAGCAGTGAGCACGGGACCAATAATTCACCCCTCCACTTT.

The gene calls are TRBV5-4 and TRBJ2-6; 7 bases line up with TRBD1. The germline V gene has CDR1 SGHNT and CDR2 YYREEE (reference sequence). Germline trimming cut 1 base from V and 0 bases from J; bases unmatched to any gene: 4. CDR3 length: 17 amino acids. The CDR3 coding sequence is TGTGCCAGCAGCTTGCAGGGGGTGAACTCTGGGGCCAACGTCCTGACTTTC. Translated: CASSLQGVNSGANVLTF.

The chain uses TRBV7-9 and TRBJ2-7; D may be TRBD2 (7 bases). Trimming took 3 bases from V and 4 from J, leaving 13 bases between them. Germline loops: CDR1 SEHNR, CDR2 FQNEAQ (reference sequence). The CDR3 has 14 amino acids. CDR3 protein: CASSFAGAGYEQYF. The CDR3 DNA reads as TGTGCCAGCAGCTTCGCGGGGGCGGGGTACGAGCAGTACTTC.

The genes are TRBV6-5 and TRBJ2-2; 10 nucleotides agree with TRBD2. The ends lost 2 bases at V and 3 bases at J; junction bases unmatched: 3. Germline V lookup: CDR1 MNHEY, CDR2 SVGAGI. The CDR3 loop spans 16 amino acids. The CDR3 sequence: CASSYGLAGDTGELFF. The DNA of the CDR3 is TGTGCCAGCAGTTACGGTCTAGCGGGGGACACCGGGGAGCTGTTTTTT.

About this clone: The sample carries other DNA sequences with the same CDR3. This rearrangement joins TRBV6-1 to TRBJ2-3, with a tentative D call TRBD1 (6 bases). The CDR3 loop spans 13 amino acids. V lost 6 bases to trimming and J lost 0 bases, with 7 bases between them. From germline, CDR1 is MNHNS and CDR2 SASEGT. The CDR3 spells CASRDSSTDTQYF. Written as DNA, the CDR3 is TGTGCCAGCAGGGACAGCAGCACAGATACGCAGTATTTT.

The chain employs TRBV18 and TRBJ2-5; TRBD2 agrees at 8 bases. V was clipped by 3 bases and J by 2 bases; unmatched bases: 8. Germline V gives CDR1 KGHSH, CDR2 LQKENI. The CDR3 sequence is 16 residues long. The CDR3: CASSPPNSGGQETQYF. The CDR3 DNA is TGTGCCAGCTCACCCCCGAACAGCGGGGGTCAAGAGACCCAGTACTTC.

The CDR3 loop reads CASSLGTSGLLNYF. Written as DNA, the CDR3 is TGTGCCAGCAGCCTCGGGACTAGCGGCCTTCTAAACTACTTC. The chain couples TRBV2 to TRBJ2-7; 11 nucleotides align to TRBD2. V was pared by 6 bases and J by 13 bases, with 14 bases of the junction left unmatched. The CDR3 runs to 14 residues. Germline V gene data show CDR1 as SNHLY and CDR2 as FYNNEI. The full variable domain, with the rest looked up from reference TRBV2 and TRBJ2-7, is EPEVTQTPSHQVTQMGQEVILRCVPISNHLYFYWYRQILGQKVEFLVSFYNNEISEKSEIFDDQFSVERPDGSNFTLKIRSTKLEDSAMYFCASSLGTSGLLNYFGPGTRLTVT.

This chain uses TRBV2 with TRBJ2-1, with D uncertain. V dropped 2 bases and J dropped 9 bases, with 14 bases sitting between them. The germline V gene encodes CDR1 SNHLY and CDR2 FYNNEI. This CDR3 has 14 residues. DNA of the CDR3: TGTGCCAGCAGTGAACTTGCGATGGTTGGTGAGCAGTTCTTC. Its translation: CASSELAMVGEQFF.

This clone appeared a few times. The chain is built from TRBV10-2 and TRBJ1-5, with D perhaps TRBD1 (5 bases). Germline loops: CDR1 WSHSY, CDR2 SAAADI. Trimming shortened V by 0 bases and J by 3 bases, and 6 bases separated the two germline ends. The CDR3 is made up of 14 amino acids. The CDR3, as DNA: TGCGCCAGCAGTGAGTCGACAGACAATCAGCCCCAGCATTTT. Amino acids: CASSESTDNQPQHF.

The V and J genes are TRBV2 and TRBJ1-5; 7 nucleotides align to TRBD1. The CDR3 contains 14 residues. V dropped 4 bases and J dropped 6; count of bases not matched to a gene: 6. Germline loops: CDR1 SNHLY, CDR2 FYNNEI. The CDR3 nucleotides read TGTGCCAGCAGTGTCGGCGACAGGGTTCAGCCCCAGCATTTT. Translation gives CASSVGDRVQPQHF.